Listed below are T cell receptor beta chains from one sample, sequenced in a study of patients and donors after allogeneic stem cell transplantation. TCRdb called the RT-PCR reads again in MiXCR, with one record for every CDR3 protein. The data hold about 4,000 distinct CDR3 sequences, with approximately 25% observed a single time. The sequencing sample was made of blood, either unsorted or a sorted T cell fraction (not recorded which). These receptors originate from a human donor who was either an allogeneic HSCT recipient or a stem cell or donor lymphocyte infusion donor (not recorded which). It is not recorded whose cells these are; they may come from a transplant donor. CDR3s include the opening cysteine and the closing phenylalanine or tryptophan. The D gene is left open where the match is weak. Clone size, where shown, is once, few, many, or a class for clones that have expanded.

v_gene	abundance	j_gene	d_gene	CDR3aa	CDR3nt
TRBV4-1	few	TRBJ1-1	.	CASSHNDLGMTNTEAFF	TGCGCCAGCAGCCACAATGATCTCGGGATGACAAACACTGAAGCTTTCTTT
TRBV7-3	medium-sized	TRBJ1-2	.	CASSYGPNYGYTF	TGTGCCAGCAGCTACGGACCTAACTATGGCTACACCTTC
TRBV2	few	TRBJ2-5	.	CASCASREETQYF	TGTGCCAGTTGCGCATCCCGGGAAGAGACCCAGTACTTC
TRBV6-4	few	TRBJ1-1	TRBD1	CASSDEGASEAFF	TGTGCCAGCAGTGACGAGGGGGCATCTGAAGCTTTCTTT
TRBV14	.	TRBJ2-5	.	CASSQEKGSFQETQYF	TGTGCCAGCAGCCAAGAGAAGGGTAGTTTCCAAGAGACCCAGTACTTC
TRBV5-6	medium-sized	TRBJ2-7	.	CASSYDRHSYEQYF	TGTGCCAGCAGCTACGACAGGCACTCCTACGAGCAGTACTTC
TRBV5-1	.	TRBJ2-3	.	CASSWSVVGTDTQYF	TGCGCCAGCAGCTGGAGTGTGGTGGGCACAGATACGCAGTATTTT
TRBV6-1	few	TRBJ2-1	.	CASSESWGSYNEQFF	TGTGCCAGCAGTGAGTCTTGGGGATCCTACAATGAGCAGTTCTTC
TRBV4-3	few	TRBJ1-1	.	CASSQGNTYTEAFF	TGCGCCAGCAGCCAAGGAAATACATACACTGAAGCTTTCTTT
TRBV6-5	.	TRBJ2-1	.	CASRDYPDNEQFF	TGTGCCAGCAGGGACTATCCAGACAATGAGCAGTTCTTC
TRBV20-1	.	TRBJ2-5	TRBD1	CSATGTGLETQYF	TGCAGTGCAACCGGGACAGGGCTAGAGACCCAGTACTTC
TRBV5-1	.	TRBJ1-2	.	CASSSGWYGYTF	TGCGCCAGCAGCTCCGGATGGTATGGCTACACCTTC
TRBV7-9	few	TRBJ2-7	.	CASSPRGLARGEQYF	TGTGCCAGCAGCCCCAGAGGTCTGGCTAGAGGTGAGCAGTACTTC
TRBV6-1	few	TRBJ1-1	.	CASSPDMWNTEAFF	TGTGCCAGCAGCCCAGACATGTGGAACACTGAAGCTTTCTTT
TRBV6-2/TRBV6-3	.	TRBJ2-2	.	CASSYSTSTGELFF	TGTGCCAGCAGTTACTCGACCAGCACCGGGGAGCTGTTTTTT
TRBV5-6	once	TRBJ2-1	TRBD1	CASSPGQGYEQFF	TGTGCCAGCAGCCCGGGACAGGGCTATGAGCAGTTCTTC
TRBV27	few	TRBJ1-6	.	CASSLGGEISPLHF	TGTGCCAGCAGTTTAGGAGGAGAAATTTCACCCCTCCACTTT
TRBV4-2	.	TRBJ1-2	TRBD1	CASTPLQGPNYGYTF	TGTGCCAGCACCCCATTACAGGGGCCTAACTATGGCTACACCTTC
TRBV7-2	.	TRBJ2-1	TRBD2	CASSFTGGGTYNEQFF	TGTGCCAGCAGCTTCACCGGCGGGGGAACCTACAATGAGCAGTTCTTC
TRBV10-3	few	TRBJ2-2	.	CAISDGAPGELFF	TGTGCCATCAGTGACGGGGCGCCCGGGGAGCTGTTTTTT
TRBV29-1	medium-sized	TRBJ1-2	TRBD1	CSARTGYGYTF	TGCAGCGCTCGGACAGGCTATGGCTACACCTTC
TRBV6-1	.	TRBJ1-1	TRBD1	CASIQGLTEAFF	TGTGCCAGCATACAGGGGTTAACTGAAGCTTTCTTT
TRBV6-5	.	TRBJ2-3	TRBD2	CASSSPTSGGSDTQYF	TGTGCCAGCAGTTCCCCCACTAGCGGGGGGTCAGATACGCAGTATTTT
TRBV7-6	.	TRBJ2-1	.	CASSLHPGDEQFF	TGTGCCAGCAGCTTACACCCGGGGGATGAGCAGTTCTTC
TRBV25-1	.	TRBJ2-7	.	CASSSDTYEQYF	TGTGCCAGCAGCTCCGACACCTACGAGCAGTACTTC
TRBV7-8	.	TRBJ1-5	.	CASSSGRFQPQHF	TGTGCCAGCAGCTCGGGACGTTTCCAGCCCCAGCATTTT
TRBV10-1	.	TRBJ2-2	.	CASSVEGTGELFF	TGCGCCAGCAGTGTGGAGGGCACCGGGGAGCTGTTTTTT
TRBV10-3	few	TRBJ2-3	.	CAIGREPGTDTQYF	TGTGCCATCGGCCGGGAGCCTGGGACAGATACGCAGTATTTT
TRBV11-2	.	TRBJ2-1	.	CASSPEWRQPYNEQFF	TGTGCCAGCAGCCCGGAGTGGAGGCAGCCTTACAATGAGCAGTTCTTC
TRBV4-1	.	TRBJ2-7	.	CASSQEWRAGSYEQYF	TGCGCCAGCAGCCAAGAGTGGAGGGCCGGTTCCTACGAGCAGTACTTC